These 21 T cell receptor beta chains were all obtained from the same sample, sequenced in a study of blood T cell repertoires in COVID-19. Data came from immunoSEQ multiplex PCR; TCRdb stores just in-frame clones and leaves some out. The sample has just over 650,000 clones, 80% to 90% seen once. Sequencing input: peripheral blood. The receptors were sampled from a woman between 18 and 29 years old with acute or convalescent COVID-19.

This rearrangement joins TRBV6-5 to TRBJ1-2; TRBD1 is a possible D gene (6 bases). The germline V gene has CDR1 MNHEY and CDR2 SVGAGI. The V end was cut by 0 bases, the J end by 2 bases, with 13 bases between. CDR3 length equals 16 residues. The CDR3 bases are TGTGCCAGCAGTTACTCGGACAGAGCCATCAACTATGGCTACACCTTC. Its translation: CASSYSDRAINYGYTF.

The chain uses TRBV7-9 and TRBJ1-2; the match to TRBD1 covers 11 bases. After removal of 5 bases from V and 8 bases from J, the junction contained 7 bases not matched to a gene. The CDR3 consists of 14 residues. Germline CDR1 reads SEHNR; CDR2 reads FQNEAQ (reference sequence). The CDR3 region has the DNA TGTGCCAGCAGCCGCGGACAGGGGGCATGGGGCTACACCTTC. It encodes CASSRGQGAWGYTF.

Worth noting for this clone: A clone one base away is much larger, so this may be a read error. This chain uses TRBV6-2 or TRBV6-3 with TRBJ1-1; TRBD1 agrees at 8 bases. Germline V lookup: CDR1 MNHEY, CDR2 SVGEGT. The V and J ends lost 4 bases and 3 bases, in that order; junction bases with no gene match: 1. This CDR3 region has 13 residues. CDR3 DNA: TGTGCCAGCAGTTGGACAGGGTACACTGAAGCTTTCTTT. Translated, it gives CASSWTGYTEAFF.

The CDR3, as DNA: TGTGCCAGCAGCTTAGATCTCAATCAGCCCCAGCATTTT. Protein product: CASSLDLNQPQHF. V and J are TRBV7-2 and TRBJ1-5; D gene ambiguous. The CDR3 spans 13 residues. Germline values: CDR1 SGHTA, CDR2 FQGNSA. The V and J ends lost 1 base and 3 bases respectively, with 4 bases between them.

This sequence joins TRBV7-3 and TRBJ2-1; TRBD1 matches 7 bases. Germline CDR1 SGHTA, CDR2 FQGTGA. The CDR3 consists of 15 residues. V was pared by 8 bases and J by 0 bases, with 7 bases of the junction left unmatched. The CDR3 sequence is CASSVGDSSYNEQFF. In DNA form, the CDR3 reads TGTGCCAGCTCGGTAGGGGACAGCTCCTACAATGAGCAGTTCTTC. Complete variable domain (other parts from reference TRBV7-3 and TRBJ2-1): GAGVSQTPSNKVTEKGKYVELRCDPISGHTALYWYRQSLGQGPEFLIYFQGTGAADDSGLPNDRFFAVRPEGSVSTLKIQRTERGDSAVYLCASSVGDSSYNEQFFGPGTRLTVL.

The chain joins TRBV2 to TRBJ1-2, with TRBD1 matching 7 bases. J was trimmed by 3 bases and V by 3 bases; bases with no gene match: 16. Germline values: CDR1 SNHLY, CDR2 FYNNEI. The CDR3 is 18 residues long. The CDR3: CASSERGQGVTLDYGYTF. The DNA of the CDR3 is TGTGCCAGCAGTGAGAGGGGGCAGGGCGTTACGTTAGACTATGGCTACACCTTC.

The chain uses TRBV9 and TRBJ2-3, with a tentative D call TRBD1 (6 bases). V was cut by 0 bases and J by 6 bases, with 14 bases left in between. The length of the CDR3 is 15 residues. CDR1 and CDR2 (germline): SGDLS, YYNGEE. CDR3 sequence reads: CASSVEGHRADTQYF. In DNA form, the CDR3 reads TGTGCCAGCAGCGTAGAAGGTCACAGGGCGGATACGCAGTATTTT. Complete variable domain (other parts from reference TRBV9 and TRBJ2-3): DSGVTQTPKHLITATGQRVTLRCSPRSGDLSVYWYQQSLDQGLQFLIQYYNGEERAKGNILERFSAQQFPDLHSELNLSSLELGDSALYFCASSVEGHRADTQYFGPGTRLTVL.

CDR3 sequence: CASSQGLAVSSYNEQFF. The CDR3 DNA follows: TGCGCCAGCAGCCAGGGGTTAGCGGTCAGCTCCTACAATGAGCAGTTCTTC. The chain couples TRBV4-1 to TRBJ2-1; tentatively, D is TRBD2 (6 bases). The V end was cut by 3 bases, the J end by 0 bases, with 15 bases between. CDR1 and CDR2 (germline): MGHRA, YSYEKL. The CDR3 runs 17 residues.

The V and J genes are TRBV19 and TRBJ2-1, with 8 nucleotides matching TRBD1. The length of the CDR3 is 14 residues. CDR1 and CDR2 (germline): LNHDA, SQIVND (reference sequence). Germline trimming cut 6 bases from V and 7 bases from J; bases unmatched to any gene: 8. CDR3 region: CASSPGQDLNEQFF. In DNA form, the CDR3 reads TGTGCCAGTAGCCCGGGACAGGACCTTAATGAGCAGTTCTTC. Full variable domain (missing parts from reference TRBV19 and TRBJ2-1): DGGITQSPKYLFRKEGQNVTLSCEQNLNHDAMYWYRQDPGQGLRLIYYSQIVNDFQKGDIAEGYSVSREKKESFPLTVTSAQKNPTAFYLCASSPGQDLNEQFFGPGTRLTVL.

This clone was counted between two and nine times. The V call is TRBV6-4, the J call TRBJ1-2; 9 bases line up with TRBD1. The CDR3 is made up of 15 amino acids. CDR1 is MRHNA and CDR2 is SNTAGT in the germline V gene. V trimming: 0 bases; J trimming: 7 bases; junction bases outside the gene matches: 6. In DNA, the CDR3 is TGTGCCAGCAGTGACTCCACAGGGGGCGCCGGTGGCTACACCTTC. It specifies CASSDSTGGAGGYTF.

This clone was counted a single time. The chain has TRBV6-5 and TRBJ2-7, with a possible D match to TRBD1 (5 bases). The CDR3 is 15 residues long. Deletions cut 0 bases from V and 7 bases from J, with 16 bases between. Germline CDR1 MNHEY, CDR2 SVGAGI. Here the CDR3 reads CASSYSKGVVGEQYF. The CDR3 nucleotides read TGTGCCAGCAGTTACTCGAAAGGGGTAGTCGGTGAGCAGTACTTC.

This clone was recorded once. This chain uses TRBV14 with TRBJ2-7, with TRBD2 identical over 12 bases. This CDR3 spans 17 amino acids. Germline V gene data show CDR1 as SGHDN and CDR2 as FVKESK. V was clipped by 0 bases and J by 3 bases; unmatched bases: 6. CDR3 residues: CASSQEGLAGGSYEQYF. In nucleotides, the CDR3 is TGTGCCAGCAGCCAAGAAGGCCTAGCGGGGGGGAGCTACGAGCAGTACTTC.

The chain joins TRBV4-3 to TRBJ1-2, with a possible D match to TRBD1 (5 bases). Germline assignment: CDR1 LGHNA and CDR2 YSLEER. The germline V and J ends were trimmed by 4 bases and 4 bases, with 13 bases remaining between them. This CDR3 region has 14 residues. The CDR3 reads CASSPAGGGYGYTF. CDR3 DNA: TGCGCCAGCAGCCCAGCGGGGGGGGGCTATGGCTACACCTTC.

V is TRBV3-1 (or the pseudogene TRBV3-2) and J is TRBJ1-1, with 8 bases matching TRBD1. Per germline, CDR1 LGHDT and CDR2 YNNKEL (reference sequence). V shed 4 bases and J 4 bases; nucleotides not matched to a gene: 2. The CDR3 has 13 amino acids. CDR3 loop: CASSRDRLTEAFF. CDR3 nucleotides: TGTGCCAGCAGCCGGGACAGGCTCACTGAAGCTTTCTTT.

The chain employs TRBV7-9 and TRBJ1-2; 7 bases line up with TRBD1. The V gene's germline CDR1 is SEHNR and CDR2 FQNEAQ (reference sequence). The CDR3 is 16 residues long. Trimming at V came to 4 bases and at J to 5 bases, leaving 13 bases not matched to a gene. The CDR3 reads CASSSAGTDYLYGYTF. The CDR3 DNA sequence: TGTGCCAGCAGCTCGGCGGGGACAGACTACTTGTATGGCTACACCTTC. The whole variable domain, remainder taken from reference TRBV7-9 and TRBJ1-2, is DTGVSQNPRHKITKRGQNVTFRCDPISEHNRLYWYRQTLGQGPEFLTYFQNEAQLEKSRLLSDRFSAERPKGSFSTLEIQRTEQGDSAMYLCASSSAGTDYLYGYTFGSGTRLTVV.

Concerning this clone itself: Other DNA sequences within the sample encode an identical CDR3. The V and J genes are TRBV3-1 (or the pseudogene TRBV3-2) and TRBJ1-2, with 9 bases fitting TRBD1. The germline V gene has CDR1 LGHDT and CDR2 YNNKEL (reference sequence). The CDR3 totals 13 residues. J was trimmed by 5 bases and V by 4 bases; bases with no gene match: 2. This CDR3 is CASSPDRGYGYTF. CDR3 DNA: TGTGCCAGCAGCCCCGACAGGGGGTATGGCTACACCTTC.

The genes are TRBV7-9 and TRBJ2-3; D ambiguous. Germline values: CDR1 SEHNR, CDR2 FQNEAQ (reference sequence). The CDR3 is 12 amino acids. V was clipped by 2 bases and J by 4 bases, with 4 bases between them. CDR3 in DNA: TGTGCCAGCAGCTTACCTGCAGATACGCAGTATTTT. Amino acid sequence: CASSLPADTQYF.

The chain combines TRBV7-2 with TRBJ1-1; 7 bases match TRBD1. CDR3 length equals 13 residues. V gave up 4 bases and J gave up 10 bases; unmatched junction bases: 9. Per the germline V gene, CDR1 is SGHTA and CDR2 is FQGNSA. The CDR3 nucleotides read TGTGCCAGCAGCTGGACCGAGGGGGCAGGAGCTTTCTTT. Its translation is CASSWTEGAGAFF.

In the case of this clone: Other DNA sequences from this sample encode an identical CDR3 as well. The genes are TRBV5-1 and TRBJ1-2; D gene unclear. The CDR3 covers 13 residues. V gave up 2 bases and J gave up 2 bases, with 7 bases separating them. Germline V gives CDR1 SGHRS, CDR2 YFSETQ. CDR3 region: CASSLAQNYGYTF. In nucleotides, the CDR3 is TGCGCCAGCAGCTTAGCACAGAACTATGGCTACACCTTC.

The chain has TRBV20-1 and TRBJ1-4; 8 bases are shared with TRBD1. Looked up from germline, CDR1 is DFQATT and CDR2 is SNEGSKA (reference sequence). This CDR3 is 15 amino acids long. V dropped 3 bases and J dropped 7; count of bases not matched to a gene: 10. In nucleotides, the CDR3 is TGCAGTGCTAGTGCCTTCCAGGGGGCCGGTGAAAAACTGTTTTTT. This sequence encodes CSASAFQGAGEKLFF.

This clone has more than one count but fewer than ten. CDR3 sequence reads: CASSMTGMDEKLFF. Written as DNA, the CDR3 is TGTGCCAGCAGTATGACAGGGATGGATGAAAAACTGTTTTTT. This chain links TRBV9 with TRBJ1-4; TRBD1 matches 7 bases. V dropped 5 bases and J dropped 6; count of bases not matched to a gene: 7. CDR1 is SGDLS and CDR2 is YYNGEE in the germline V gene. The CDR3 is made up of 14 amino acids.